This TCR beta chain was captured by sequencing in a study of breast tumors, draining lymph nodes, adjacent tissues (dated by TCRdb to the mid-2010s). Describing the broader study: Breast cancer patients provided tumor, adjacent nontumor tissue and axillary lymph nodes, and the study compared the TCR beta repertoires across these three sources. The study was designed to assess the relationships and possible T-cell exchange between tumor, surrounding tissue and draining lymph node repertoires in human breast cancer.

Sequencing was performed on an Illumina HiSeq 2000. TCR beta chain libraries were generated through multiplex PCR amplification. The amplified TCR beta chain products were analyzed by high-throughput sequencing. Using fastp trimming at Q25 and MiXCR clonotype assembly, TCRdb reanalyzed the public sequencing data and kept in-frame beta chains. Merged by CDR3 protein, the rows form single entries marked with the most common genes and DNA. Present in this sample are some 65,000 distinct CDR3 sequences, less than 50% of which were seen just once. About 8% of the sample is in the top ten clones. CDR3 length: 18 amino acids, cysteine to phenylalanine. The entry retains the CDR3 DNA only, 54 bases that are in frame from base 1. V ends up 4 bases short and J 0 bases short, with an unmatched junction base count of 9. CDR1 LGHNA and CDR2 YNFKEQ were looked up in the germline V gene. Points on this clonotype: No cognate antigen has been identified for it. Base qualities are missing; no much larger clone stands one base away.

Paper-wide results and their limitations: Tumor and nontumor tissue repertoires were found to be significantly more similar in luminal-like than in basal-like breast cancer. Tumors showed preferential V and J gene usage, and their T-cell repertoire diversity fell below that of lymph nodes yet above that of nontumor tissue. The conclusion that tumor T cells originate in lymph nodes was presented as consistent with a hypothesis rather than as directly demonstrated. The data were considered consistent with the idea that most tumor T cells come from the lymph node and then expand in tumor tissue.

The material sequenced was breast tumor tissue. This clonotype was obtained from a female donor with breast cancer. Some clones in this sample may be carry-over from other donors' samples. The chain links TRBV4-2 with TRBJ2-6; 7 central bases correspond to TRBD2. The CDR3 reads as follows: CASSPPGGASSGANVLTF. The sequenced DNA is TGTGCCAGCAGCCCCCCGGGGGGTGCATCCTCTGGGGCCAACGTCCTGACTTTC.